The 30 T cell receptor beta chains in this list originate from one sample, sequenced in a study of T cells after yellow fever vaccination. MiXCR, applied by TCRdb to the 5' RACE reads, yields one record per CDR3 protein. The sample records just under 600,000 distinct CDR3 sequences, approximately 12% being singletons. The specimen was PBMCs, collected on the day of the yellow fever booster vaccination. These receptors were taken from a man aged 30 to 45 who received the YFV17D yellow fever vaccine.

The V call is TRBV6-4, the J call TRBJ2-7; D may be TRBD1 or TRBD2 (6 bases each). The germline V gene has CDR1 MRHNA and CDR2 SNTAGT. The CDR3 runs 15 residues. The V end was cut by 0 bases, the J end by 1 base, with 10 bases between. The CDR3 coding sequence is TGTGCCAGCAGTGACTCGAAAGGGGGGTCCTACGAGCAGTACTTC. Translated, it gives CASSDSKGGSYEQYF.

This clonotype was seen only a few times. The V and J genes are TRBV5-8 and TRBJ2-7; no clear D. Trimming took off 3 bases at V and 4 bases at J, with 14 bases between the two ends. The germline gives CDR1 SGHTS, CDR2 YDEGEE. CDR3 length: 14 residues. The CDR3 coding sequence is TGTGCCAGCAGCTCTTTAGGAGAAGCTTACGAGCAGTACTTC. Encoded protein: CASSSLGEAYEQYF.

This clonotype was seen more than once but under ten times. The chain uses TRBV7-6 and TRBJ2-1, with a weak D call TRBD1 (5 bases). Between the trimmed V and J ends, which lost 3 bases and 5 bases, there was a span of 11 bases. Germline values: CDR1 SGHVS, CDR2 FNYEAQ. The CDR3 covers 14 residues. DNA for the CDR3: TGTGCCAGCAGCTTCAGGGAAATAAACAATGAGCAGTTCTTC. Its protein product is CASSFREINNEQFF.

This clonotype was counted only a few times. The rearrangement uses TRBV11-2 and TRBJ2-7, with TRBD2 matching over 16 bases. Germline values: CDR1 SGHAT, CDR2 FQNNGV. Trimming removed 5 bases from V and 4 bases from J; junction bases left unmatched: 14. The CDR3 is 19 residues long. CDR3 loop: CASSGPGTSGRAQGYEQYF. In nucleotides, the CDR3 is TGTGCCAGCAGCGGTCCCGGGACTAGCGGGAGGGCCCAGGGTTACGAGCAGTACTTC.

This clonotype was observed a handful of times. The rearrangement uses TRBV6-5 and TRBJ2-7; D uncertain. This CDR3 region has 14 residues. Germline lookup yields CDR1 MNHEY and CDR2 SVGAGI. V dropped 6 bases and J dropped 2 bases, with 14 bases sitting between them. In nucleotides, the CDR3 is TGTGCCAGCAGCCCTATCGTAGCAACCTACGAGCAGTACTTC. It encodes CASSPIVATYEQYF.

This clonotype has just a few counts. The rearrangement uses TRBV5-1 and TRBJ1-3, with 7 positions matching TRBD1. J was trimmed by 2 bases and V by 0 bases; bases with no gene match: 2. Germline V CDR1 and CDR2: SGHRS, YFSETQ. The CDR3 is made up of 15 amino acids. The DNA for the CDR3 is TGCGCCAGCAGCTTGGAGGGGGCCACTGGAAACACCATATATTTT. Amino acid sequence: CASSLEGATGNTIYF.

This chain connects TRBV6-5 to TRBJ1-2; no definite D call. CDR3 size: 12 residues. CDR1 is MNHEY and CDR2 is SVGAGI in the germline V gene. The ends were cut back, 6 bases at V and 2 bases at J, with 7 bases in the middle. In DNA, the CDR3 is TGTGCCAGCAGCGACGGCAACTATGGCTACACCTTC. Amino acids: CASSDGNYGYTF.

The chain uses TRBV10-2 and TRBJ1-1; D not resolved. Germline CDR1 WSHSY, CDR2 SAAADI. The CDR3 is 11 amino acids. V was cut by 0 bases and J by 13 bases, with 9 bases left in between. CDR3 loop: CASSESNARFF. The CDR3 coding sequence is TGCGCCAGCAGTGAGTCGAACGCACGTTTCTTT.

The gene calls are TRBV6-1 and TRBJ2-5; D perhaps matches TRBD2 (5 bases). CDR3 length equals 13 residues. Germline V CDR1 and CDR2: MNHNS, SASEGT. V lost 6 bases and J lost 9, with 17 bases in between. This CDR3 reads CASSRDTAGAQYF. DNA of the CDR3: TGTGCCAGCAGCCGAGACACAGCCGGGGCCCAGTACTTC.

V usage is TRBV11-2 and J usage is TRBJ2-7; 8 nucleotides align to TRBD1. The germline V gene encodes CDR1 SGHAT and CDR2 FQNNGV. The CDR3 length is 17 residues. V trimming: 2 bases; J trimming: 4 bases; junction bases outside the gene matches: 13. CDR3 in amino acids: CASSLRLGQGGVYEQYF. CDR3 sequence (DNA): TGTGCCAGCAGCTTACGGTTAGGACAGGGTGGTGTGTACGAGCAGTACTTC.

This chain joins TRBV11-2 and TRBJ2-1; D not resolved. The germline V gene has CDR1 SGHAT and CDR2 FQNNGV. This CDR3 region has 13 residues. V was trimmed by 6 bases and J by 4 bases, leaving 10 bases between them. CDR3 residues: CASSPAVYNEQFF. The DNA for the CDR3 is TGTGCCAGCAGTCCAGCAGTTTACAATGAGCAGTTCTTC.

This clonotype was found a few times. The chain uses TRBV11-2 and TRBJ1-2, with TRBD1 as a possible D gene (5 bases). This CDR3 is 15 amino acids long. Trimming stripped 0 bases from V and 6 bases from J, with 14 bases between. Germline values: CDR1 SGHAT, CDR2 FQNNGV. The CDR3 DNA follows: TGTGCCAGCAGCTTAGATCGGGTCAGGGCAGATGGCTACACCTTC. Protein product: CASSLDRVRADGYTF.

The chain combines TRBV29-1 with TRBJ2-7; possible D gene TRBD2, 5 bases. Germline CDR1 and CDR2: SQVTM and ANQGSEA. The CDR3 contains 13 residues. Trimming took 6 bases from V and 3 from J, leaving 15 bases between them. The CDR3 here is CSVQSGRNYEQYF. For the CDR3, the DNA is TGCAGCGTCCAATCGGGAAGGAACTACGAGCAGTACTTC.

This clonotype was detected a few times. This chain joins TRBV4-3 and TRBJ2-7; 7 bases are shared with TRBD2. With 0 bases clipped from V and 4 bases from J, the junction kept 6 bases outside the gene matches. Germline V lookup: CDR1 LGHNA, CDR2 YSLEER. The CDR3 sequence is 15 residues long. CDR3 sequence reads: CASSQDMGGVYEQYF. The DNA of the CDR3 is TGCGCCAGCAGCCAAGATATGGGGGGGGTGTACGAGCAGTACTTC.

The CDR3 sequence: CASSWTSGTDEQYF. CDR3 sequence (DNA): TGTGCCAGCAGTTGGACTAGCGGGACCGACGAGCAGTACTTC. This chain links TRBV12-3 or TRBV12-4 with TRBJ2-7, with 12 positions matching TRBD2. V was pared by 4 bases and J by 5 bases, with 3 bases of the junction left unmatched. The CDR3 has 14 amino acids.

The V and J genes are TRBV12-5 and TRBJ2-1; no definite D call. The CDR3 is 13 residues long. V lost 2 bases and J 5 bases, leaving 7 bases between the germline ends. Germline V gene lookup returns CDR1 LGHNT and CDR2 FRNRAP. CDR3 sequence (DNA): TGTGCTAGTGGTTTGTACCCGAACAATGAGCAGTTCTTC. Translation gives CASGLYPNNEQFF.

The chain couples TRBV7-9 to TRBJ1-6, with 11 bases aligning to TRBD1. V shed 7 bases, J shed 9 bases, and the junction held 11 bases outside the gene matches. CDR3 length equals 16 residues. Looked up from germline, CDR1 is SEHNR and CDR2 is FQNEAQ (reference sequence). CDR3 sequence reads: CASTYAPGQGGSPLHF. In DNA form, the CDR3 reads TGTGCCAGCACGTACGCCCCGGGACAGGGGGGTTCACCCCTCCACTTT.

The rearrangement uses TRBV5-4 and TRBJ2-3; D gene uncertain. Trimming cost V 2 bases and J 6 bases, with 13 bases left between them. The length of the CDR3 is 14 residues. Germline-derived CDR1 and CDR2 are SGHNT and YYREEE (reference sequence). In nucleotides, the CDR3 is TGTGCCAGCAGCTTTAATGGATTAGGTGATACGCAGTATTTT. Translation gives CASSFNGLGDTQYF.

Here the CDR3 reads CASSLTGGPTDTQYF. CDR3 nucleotides: TGCGCCAGCAGCTTGACGGGAGGGCCCACAGATACGCAGTATTTT. The chain links TRBV5-1 to TRBJ2-3, with 8 nucleotides matching TRBD2. The CDR3 is 15 amino acids. V was clipped by 1 base and J by 2 bases; unmatched bases: 3. Germline V gene lookup returns CDR1 SGHRS and CDR2 YFSETQ.

The rearrangement joins TRBV6-1 to TRBJ2-1; tentatively, D is TRBD2 (5 bases). This CDR3 is built from 15 residues. CDR1 is MNHNS and CDR2 is SASEGT in the germline V gene. Trimming pared 7 bases from V and 3 bases from J, leaving 16 bases between. CDR3 sequence: CASTPSGSDYNEQFF. The CDR3 DNA reads as TGTGCCAGCACCCCGAGCGGCTCGGACTACAATGAGCAGTTCTTC.

V is TRBV5-1 and J is TRBJ2-2, with no clear D. The CDR3 covers 13 residues. Germline-derived CDR1 and CDR2 are SGHRS and YFSETQ. Between the trimmed V and J ends, which lost 1 base and 5 bases, there was a span of 6 bases. As DNA, the CDR3 is TGCGCCAGCAGCTTGCCCCGAACCGGGGAGCTGTTTTTT. Translated: CASSLPRTGELFF.

The chain is built from TRBV2 and TRBJ2-1, with TRBD2 matching over 9 bases. With 6 bases clipped from V and 7 bases from J, the junction kept 16 bases outside the gene matches. From germline, CDR1 is SNHLY and CDR2 FYNNEI. The CDR3 totals 17 residues. CDR3 nucleotide sequence: TGTGCCAGCAGGATCAGGACTAGCGCCTCGCCGGGGAATGAGCAGTTCTTC. It codes for CASRIRTSASPGNEQFF.

The V and J genes are TRBV7-3 and TRBJ2-2; 12 bases are shared with TRBD2. Looked up from germline, CDR1 is SGHTA and CDR2 is FQGTGA. The CDR3 has 18 residues. V trimming: 5 bases; J trimming: 2 bases; junction bases outside the gene matches: 9. The CDR3 sequence: CASSIQGGLAGNTGELFF. In DNA form, the CDR3 reads TGTGCCAGCAGCATTCAGGGGGGACTAGCGGGCAACACCGGGGAGCTGTTTTTT.

Only a few counts were recorded for this clonotype. The chain employs TRBV29-1 and TRBJ2-1; tentatively, D is TRBD1 (6 bases). The CDR3 is 12 amino acids. CDR1 and CDR2 (germline): SQVTM, ANQGSEA. The germline V and J ends were trimmed by 6 bases and 5 bases, with 11 bases remaining between them. CDR3 sequence reads: CSVRQDNNEQFF. CDR3 DNA sequence: TGCAGCGTCCGACAGGATAACAATGAGCAGTTCTTC.

In the case of this clonotype: A much more abundant neighbour one base away suggests this may be a read error. The chain links TRBV11-3 to TRBJ2-1; D may correspond to TRBD1 or TRBD2 (5 bases each). This CDR3 has 14 residues. Germline loops: CDR1 SGHNT, CDR2 YENEEA. The CDR3 bases are TGTGCCAGCAGCTTAGGAGGGGTTTACAGTGAGCAGTTCTTC. Protein product: CASSLGGVYSEQFF.

This chain links TRBV5-1 with TRBJ1-5; no clear D gene. Trimming pared 1 base from V and 1 base from J, leaving 6 bases between. The CDR3 loop spans 14 amino acids. CDR1 is SGHRS and CDR2 is YFSETQ in the germline V gene. The CDR3 loop is CASSLMGSNQPQHF. DNA for the CDR3: TGCGCCAGCAGCTTGATGGGGAGCAATCAGCCCCAGCATTTT.

This clonotype has more than one count but fewer than ten. The V call is TRBV5-1, the J call TRBJ2-7; D perhaps matches TRBD1 (6 bases). Germline CDR1 reads SGHRS; CDR2 reads YFSETQ. This CDR3 contains 14 residues. V gave up 0 bases and J gave up 3 bases, with 10 bases separating them. DNA for the CDR3: TGCGCCAGCAGCTTGGTTACAGGGATCTACGAGCAGTACTTC. Its protein is CASSLVTGIYEQYF.

This clonotype has more than one count but fewer than ten. The V gene is TRBV3-1, the J gene TRBJ2-1; D might be TRBD2 (7 bases). CDR3 length equals 17 residues. V lost 1 base and J lost 0, with 13 bases in between. Germline CDR1 and CDR2: LGHDT and YNNKEL (reference sequence). The CDR3 sequence is CASSQVFGGLSYNEQFF. Written as DNA, the CDR3 is TGTGCCAGCAGCCAAGTTTTCGGGGGGCTCTCCTACAATGAGCAGTTCTTC.

This clonotype was counted a few times. The chain uses TRBV5-1 and TRBJ2-7; D perhaps matches TRBD2 (6 bases). The CDR3 is 16 residues long. The germline V and J ends were trimmed by 3 bases and 5 bases, with 21 bases remaining between them. Germline assignment: CDR1 SGHRS and CDR2 YFSETQ. CDR3 amino acids: CASSSNVVGGVDEQYF. CDR3 sequence (DNA): TGCGCCAGCAGCTCCAATGTCGTGGGGGGTGTCGACGAGCAGTACTTC.

In the case of this clonotype: A much bigger clone sits one base away, suggesting this may be a read error. The chain is built from TRBV24-1 and TRBJ2-1; D unresolved. The CDR3 spans 14 residues. Per the germline V gene, CDR1 is KGHDR and CDR2 is SFDVKD. CDR3 nucleotides: TGTGCCACCAGTGATTCTCATCAGAGGAATGAGCTGTTCTTC. It is translated as CATSDSHQRNELFF.